This TCR beta chain was documented in a study of human T cells and chemical hapten exposure. On the study more broadly: The sensitizer, 2% DPC, was used on around 2 cm by around 2 cm of upper inner arm skin. Mainly, slight library volume differences in the pool made TCR yields vary. Study results and caveats: Given that the donors had alopecia, their immune response may differ from that seen in healthy people. After DPC sensitization, TCRs above 1 in 1000 frequency showed no change.

This clonotype was picked up many times. The antigen is undetermined. CDR1 is WNHNN and CDR2 is SYGVQD in the germline V gene (reference sequence). The CDR3 is made up of 17 amino acids. Trimming removed 4 bases from V and 2 bases from J; junction bases left unmatched: 11. One entry per CDR3 protein, called by TCRdb with MiXCR from the RACE reads. The sample lists some 70,000 distinct CDR3 sequences, around 9.9% seen once, with approximately 5.2% in the top ten. Time point: pre-sensitization, week 0. Documented treatment: therapeutic diphenylcyclopropenone sensitization with weekly scalp DPC. Material: whole blood, obtained in connection with sensitization to the hapten diphenylcyclopropenone (DPC). The rearrangement links TRBV10-1 to TRBJ2-7; 10 bases are a match to TRBD1. This clonotype was obtained from a woman in her fifties or sixties with alopecia areata. Some clones in this sample may be carry-over from other donors' samples. Here the CDR3 DNA reads TGCGCCAGCAGTGCGAACCTTCCGGGACAGGGGCCCTACGAGCAGTACTTC. Protein product: CASSANLPGQGPYEQYF.